Listed here are 4 T cell receptor beta chains from one sample, sequenced in a study of radiotherapy plus CTLA-4 blockade in lung cancer (dated by TCRdb to 2016 to 2019). The protocol used for the library was the immunoSEQ multiplex PCR assay. TCRdb mirrors the immuneACCESS table, restricted to in-frame sequences. Some clones are absent from its copies; in checked studies, under half trace to an unresolved V gene, and the reason for the others is unknown. For this sample the table gives about 93,000 clones, of which almost 90% were detected only once. The ten largest clones add up to 4.5% to 5% of the sample. Sample: peripheral blood, taken from a patient treated with radiotherapy plus ipilimumab. Receptor source: a human donor with non-small cell lung cancer that progressed on radiotherapy plus ipilimumab.

The chain couples TRBV5-4 to TRBJ2-7, with 7 positions matching TRBD2. The CDR3 consists of 16 residues. V trimming: 6 bases; J trimming: 5 bases; junction bases outside the gene matches: 17. Germline V gene data show CDR1 as SGHNT and CDR2 as YYREEE (reference sequence). The CDR3 DNA reads as TGTGCCAGCATGAAGGGTGAGACTAGCAGGGAGAACGAGCAGTACTTC. It codes for CASMKGETSRENEQYF.

Here the CDR3 reads CAISAGTATGELFF. In nucleotides, the CDR3 is TGTGCCATCAGTGCGGGGACAGCCACCGGGGAGCTGTTTTTT. The chain employs TRBV10-3 and TRBJ2-2, with 7 nucleotides matching TRBD1. From germline, CDR1 is ENHRY and CDR2 SYGVKD. The V gene end was trimmed by 4 bases and the J gene end by 4 bases; junction bases not matched to a gene: 3. The CDR3 extends over 14 amino acids.

The V and J genes are TRBV5-6 and TRBJ1-2; 8 bases are a match to TRBD1. V shed 3 bases and J 8 bases; nucleotides not matched to a gene: 12. The germline V gene encodes CDR1 SGHDT and CDR2 YYEEEE. The length of the CDR3 is 15 residues. The CDR3 region is CASSSEQGVRFGYTF. CDR3 DNA sequence: TGTGCCAGCAGCTCGGAACAGGGGGTCCGGTTCGGCTACACCTTC. The full variable domain, completed using reference TRBV5-6 and TRBJ1-2, is DAGVTQSPTHLIKTRGQQVTLRCSPKSGHDTVSWYQQALGQGPQFIFQYYEEEERQRGNFPDRFSGHQFPNYSSELNVNALLLGDSALYLCASSSEQGVRFGYTFGSGTRLTVV.

The V and J genes are TRBV10-2 and TRBJ1-2, with TRBD1 as a possible D gene (5 bases). Germline V CDR1 and CDR2: WSHSY, SAAADI. Between the trimmed V and J ends, which lost 6 bases and 5 bases, there was a span of 19 bases. The CDR3 sequence is 15 residues long. The CDR3 sequence: CASRGAAEEKYGYTF. CDR3 in DNA: TGCGCCAGCAGAGGGGCAGCAGAGGAGAAGTATGGCTACACCTTC.